These 4 T cell receptor beta chains were all obtained from the same sample, sequenced in a study of cytomegalovirus exposure and HLA in healthy donors (dated 2017 in TCRdb). The library was produced with the immunoSEQ multiplex PCR assay. A mixture of 60 forward primers for TCR Vbeta segments and 13 reverse primers for TCR Jbeta segments was used in the multiplex PCR. TCRdb retrieved this table from immuneACCESS and kept in-frame rearrangements only. Not all clones are present; in checked studies, unresolved V genes account for under half, and no reason is known for the remainder. The table for this sample lists roughly 53,000 clones. The top ten clonotypes cover under 3% of the sample. Sequenced input: PBMCs. The origin of the receptors is a female donor in good health and CMV-seronegative.

The chain links TRBV6-1 to TRBJ1-1; D is perhaps TRBD1 (5 bases). The germline gives CDR1 MNHNS, CDR2 SASEGT. Deletions cut 6 bases from V and 1 base from J, with 9 bases between. This CDR3 region has 13 residues. The DNA for the CDR3 is TGTGCCAGCAGCCTTACAGGGAACACTGAAGCTTTCTTT. It is translated as CASSLTGNTEAFF.

The chain uses TRBV29-1 and TRBJ1-1; D possibly corresponds to TRBD1 (6 bases). Germline-derived CDR1 and CDR2 are SQVTM and ANQGSEA. Trimming cost V 6 bases and J 8 bases, with 16 bases left between them. The CDR3 is 12 amino acids. The CDR3 here is CSVQDRGDEAFF. DNA for the CDR3: TGCAGCGTCCAGGACAGAGGGGACGAAGCTTTCTTT.

The chain joins TRBV6-5 to TRBJ2-1; D ambiguous. Germline CDR1 and CDR2: MNHEY and SVGAGI. The V gene lost 0 bases and the J gene lost 4 bases, with 4 bases spanning the gap. The CDR3 has 13 amino acids. CDR3 in DNA: TGTGCCAGCAGTTACTCTCTGTACAATGAGCAGTTCTTC. Its protein is CASSYSLYNEQFF.

The chain links TRBV12-5 to TRBJ2-2; TRBD2 matches at 12 bases. Looked up from germline, CDR1 is LGHNT and CDR2 is FRNRAP. Trimming took 1 base from V and 3 from J; bases not matched to a gene: 3. This CDR3 spans 17 amino acids. The CDR3 DNA sequence: TGTGCTAGTGGTTTGGGCCTAGCGGGAGGGGACACCGGGGAGCTGTTTTTT. Protein product: CASGLGLAGGDTGELFF.